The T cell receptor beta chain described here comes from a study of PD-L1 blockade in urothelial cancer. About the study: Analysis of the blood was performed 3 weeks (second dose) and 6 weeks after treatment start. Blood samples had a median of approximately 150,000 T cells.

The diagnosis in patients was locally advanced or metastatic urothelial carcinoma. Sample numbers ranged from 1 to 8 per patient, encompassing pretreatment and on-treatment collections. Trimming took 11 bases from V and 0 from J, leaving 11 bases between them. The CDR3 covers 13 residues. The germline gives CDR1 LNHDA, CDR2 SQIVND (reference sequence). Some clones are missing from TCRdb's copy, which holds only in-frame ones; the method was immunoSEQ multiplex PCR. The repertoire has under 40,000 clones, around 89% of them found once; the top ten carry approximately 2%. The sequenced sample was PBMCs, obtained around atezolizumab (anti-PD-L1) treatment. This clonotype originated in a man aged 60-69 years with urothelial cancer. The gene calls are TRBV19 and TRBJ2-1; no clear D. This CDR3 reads CASSVASYNEQFF. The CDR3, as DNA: TGTGCCTCTTCAGTGGCCTCCTACAATGAGCAGTTCTTC.